These 31 T cell receptor beta chains were sequenced from one sample in a study of blood T cells in healthy people across ages. Combining a sample-barcoded 5' primer with a J-beta primer mix, a second PCR ran for roughly 7 to 11 cycles. TCRdb re-called the 5' RACE reads with MiXCR, one entry per CDR3 protein. The table lists some 790,000 distinct CDR3 sequences, less than 35% of them singletons, with around 15% in the top ten. The material sequenced was blood. The receptors originated from a woman of 80 years or more in good health.

This clonotype was recorded many times. The V gene is TRBV7-2, the J gene TRBJ1-6; D gene uncertain. The germline V and J ends were trimmed by 0 bases and 10 bases, with 7 bases remaining between them. The length of the CDR3 is 13 residues. Germline V gene sequence: CDR1 SGHTA, CDR2 FQGNSA. The CDR3 is CASSLALQSPLHF. The CDR3 DNA follows: TGTGCCAGCAGCTTAGCCCTCCAGTCACCCCTCCACTTT.

The chain couples TRBV5-1 to TRBJ2-2, with a tentative D call TRBD1 (6 bases). The germline V gene has CDR1 SGHRS and CDR2 YFSETQ. This CDR3 region has 15 residues. Between the trimmed V and J ends, which lost 4 bases and 1 base, there was a span of 11 bases. The chain's CDR3 is CASSPVGQNTGELFF. CDR3 coding DNA: TGCGCCAGCAGCCCCGTGGGACAGAACACCGGGGAGCTGTTTTTT.

This clonotype was seen at least ten times. The chain has TRBV7-9 and TRBJ1-2; D is unclear. Germline loops: CDR1 SEHNR, CDR2 FQNEAQ (reference sequence). The CDR3 covers 12 residues. V was shortened by 4 bases and J by 6 bases, with 9 bases between the two germline ends. This CDR3 reads CASSSLDDGYTF. As DNA, the CDR3 is TGTGCCAGCAGCTCCCTGGACGATGGCTACACCTTC.

This clonotype was counted a few times. The gene calls are TRBV5-6 and TRBJ2-3; TRBD1 matches at 10 bases. V lost 5 bases and J lost 1; bases outside the gene matches: 4. The germline gives CDR1 SGHDT, CDR2 YYEEEE. The length of the CDR3 is 15 residues. The CDR3 region is CASSSDRGRTDTQYF. CDR3 coding DNA: TGTGCCAGCAGTTCAGACAGGGGGCGCACAGATACGCAGTATTTT. The full variable domain, completed using reference TRBV5-6 and TRBJ2-3, is DAGVTQSPTHLIKTRGQQVTLRCSPKSGHDTVSWYQQALGQGPQFIFQYYEEEERQRGNFPDRFSGHQFPNYSSELNVNALLLGDSALYLCASSSDRGRTDTQYFGPGTRLTVL.

This clonotype was seen at least ten times. This chain joins TRBV12-3 or TRBV12-4 and TRBJ1-2, with 9 positions matching TRBD1. The CDR3 has 14 residues. Unmatched junction bases numbered 6, after V lost 6 bases and J lost 4 bases. The CDR3 nucleotides are TGTGCCAGCAGCTTGGGGACAGGGCCCTATGGCTACACCTTC. It encodes CASSLGTGPYGYTF.

This chain links TRBV20-1 with TRBJ1-4; D remains unclear. The CDR3 covers 14 residues. Looked up from germline, CDR1 is DFQATT and CDR2 is SNEGSKA (reference sequence). V was clipped by 2 bases and J by 8 bases, with 15 bases between them. CDR3 sequence: CSARSLDFNEKLFF. CDR3 DNA: TGCAGTGCTAGATCGTTGGACTTCAACGAAAAACTGTTTTTT.

The genes are TRBV12-3 or TRBV12-4 and TRBJ2-3, with TRBD2 matching over 7 bases. The CDR3 is 17 amino acids. The V segment lost 9 bases and the J segment 2 bases; nucleotides outside the gene matches: 17. In DNA, the CDR3 is TGTGCCAGTCGAACTCGGTTTGGCCTAGCGGACACAGATACGCAGTATTTT. This sequence encodes CASRTRFGLADTDTQYF.

This clonotype was seen a few times. V usage is TRBV20-1 and J usage is TRBJ2-5; 10 bases fit TRBD2. The length of the CDR3 is 14 residues. V shed 5 bases, J shed 13 bases, and the junction held 16 bases outside the gene matches. Germline lookup yields CDR1 DFQATT and CDR2 SNEGSKA (reference sequence). The CDR3 reads CSASTTSGAAAAYF. The CDR3 bases are TGCAGTGCTTCGACCACTAGCGGGGCAGCAGCCGCGTACTTC.

This clonotype was detected ten times or more. In DNA, the CDR3 is TGTGCCAGCAGCTTATTGAGCGAGCAGTACTTC. Amino acid sequence: CASSLLSEQYF. The chain is built from TRBV7-2 and TRBJ2-7; D unclear. The CDR3 is 11 amino acids. V gave up 2 bases and J gave up 6 bases, with 5 bases separating them. Germline V lookup: CDR1 SGHTA, CDR2 FQGNSA.

There are a few counts of this clonotype. The V gene is TRBV11-2, the J gene TRBJ2-2; no definite D call. The V gene lost 6 bases and the J gene lost 8 bases, with 13 bases spanning the gap. The CDR3 spans 13 residues. CDR1 is SGHAT, CDR2 FQNNGV, per germline. In DNA form, the CDR3 reads TGTGCCAGCAGATCATCCGAAGTAGGGGAGCTGTTTTTT. Translation: CASRSSEVGELFF.

Many counts were recorded for this clonotype. The chain joins TRBV5-1 to TRBJ2-1, with TRBD2 identical over 11 bases. The germline V gene has CDR1 SGHRS and CDR2 YFSETQ. The CDR3 spans 15 residues. V was pared by 4 bases and J by 10 bases, with 10 bases of the junction left unmatched. CDR3 coding DNA: TGCGCCAGCAGCCGTTTGGTTAGCGGGGGGGCCGAGCAGTTCTTC. The encoded protein is CASSRLVSGGAEQFF.

Many counts were recorded for this clonotype. The V call is TRBV10-3, the J call TRBJ2-3, with 13 bases matching TRBD2. This CDR3 has 18 residues. Germline V gives CDR1 ENHRY, CDR2 SYGVKD. The junction had 8 bases not matched to a gene; V was cut back by 3 bases and J by 2 bases. CDR3 in DNA: TGTGCCATCAGTGATTCGACCGGGACTAGCGGGAACACAGATACGCAGTATTTT. As protein: CAISDSTGTSGNTDTQYF.

In this sample, this clonotype turned up many times. The genes are TRBV29-1 and TRBJ2-5; D not certain. The ends were cut back, 6 bases at V and 4 bases at J, with 18 bases in the middle. This CDR3 is built from 14 residues. In germline, CDR1 is SQVTM, CDR2 ANQGSEA. CDR3 loop: CSVGRRALAETQYF. CDR3 coding DNA: TGCAGCGTCGGCCGAAGGGCCTTAGCAGAGACCCAGTACTTC.

Concerning this clonotype itself: A read error may explain this, as a much larger clone is one base away. The chain recombines TRBV2 with TRBJ1-2; D is unclear. V dropped 8 bases and J dropped 8 bases, with 21 bases sitting between them. CDR3 size: 14 residues. Germline-derived CDR1 and CDR2 are SNHLY and FYNNEI. The chain's CDR3 is CASELLGVGEGYTF. Here the CDR3 DNA reads TGTGCCAGCGAGCTACTGGGTGTTGGGGAGGGCTACACCTTC.

CDR3 residues: CASSHAIDGGLAGDDTQYF. In DNA, the CDR3 is TGCGCCAGCAGCCATGCCATAGATGGGGGGCTAGCGGGAGATGATACGCAGTATTTT. The chain joins TRBV4-3 to TRBJ2-3, with 10 nucleotides matching TRBD2. V lost 3 bases, J lost 6 bases, and 18 bases stayed unmatched. This CDR3 is 19 amino acids long. Germline-derived CDR1 and CDR2 are LGHNA and YSLEER.

The sample holds many counts of this clonotype. The CDR3 protein is CATSDRPRGIQETQYF. The CDR3 nucleotides read TGTGCCACCAGTGATCGCCCGAGGGGGATCCAAGAGACCCAGTACTTC. The rearrangement links TRBV24-1 to TRBJ2-5; possibly TRBD1 for D (6 bases). CDR1 and CDR2 from the germline V gene are KGHDR and SFDVKD. This CDR3 comprises 16 residues. The V gene lost 3 bases and the J gene lost 1 base, with 14 bases spanning the gap.

The sample holds a few counts of this clonotype. A read error may be the cause here, since a much bigger clone is one base away. The J gene is TRBJ2-1, the V gene TRBV20-1; TRBD2 might be the D (5 bases). Germline V CDR1 and CDR2: DFQATT, SNEGSKA (reference sequence). The CDR3 covers 12 residues. In DNA form, the CDR3 reads TGCAGGGCTAGAGATGAGGGAAATGAGCAGTTCTTC. Its protein is CRARDEGNEQFF.

In this sample, this clonotype turned up many times. This chain uses TRBV29-1 with TRBJ2-3; no definite D call. Germline assignment: CDR1 SQVTM and CDR2 ANQGSEA. The CDR3 has 16 residues. Trimming took off 5 bases at V and 0 bases at J, with 18 bases between the two ends. CDR3 sequence (DNA): TGCAGCGTTTTAGTCCGTAACCCAGCTAGCACAGATACGCAGTATTTT. This gives the protein CSVLVRNPASTDTQYF.

The CDR3 nucleotides read TGTGCCACTTTAACCGGGACAGAGACTTACAATGAGCAGTTCTTC. This codes for CATLTGTETYNEQFF. The rearrangement uses TRBV28 and TRBJ2-1; the match to TRBD1 covers 7 bases. Per the germline V gene, CDR1 is MDHEN and CDR2 is SYDVKM. This CDR3 spans 15 amino acids. After removal of 10 bases from V and 4 bases from J, the junction contained 13 bases not matched to a gene.

This clonotype was found a few times. It may be a read error: a sequence one base away is much more abundant. The chain links TRBV4-3 to TRBJ2-7; D may be TRBD2 (6 bases). The CDR3 totals 15 residues. The germline CDR1 and CDR2 sequences are LGHNA and YSLEER. Trimming took off 4 bases at V and 10 bases at J, with 23 bases between the two ends. CDR3: CASSPTGTPGGAQYF. The CDR3, as DNA: TGCGCCAGCAGCCCAACCGGGACCCCAGGAGGGGCCCAGTACTTC.

The chain combines TRBV6-2 or TRBV6-3 with TRBJ2-4, with D perhaps TRBD1 (6 bases). V was shortened by 9 bases and J by 6 bases, with 33 bases between the two germline ends. CDR1 is MNHEY, CDR2 SVGEGT, per germline. The CDR3 covers 19 residues. CDR3 sequence: CASQASHPKSGHWTNIQYF. CDR3 nucleotide sequence: TGTGCCAGTCAGGCCAGCCACCCGAAATCGGGACATTGGACAAACATTCAGTACTTC.

This clonotype was counted at least ten times. The rearrangement links TRBV6-5 to TRBJ1-5; D is unclear. This CDR3 spans 13 amino acids. The germline CDR1 and CDR2 sequences are MNHEY and SVGAGI. V lost 4 bases and J lost 0, with 4 bases in between. CDR3 protein: CASSWGSNQPQHF. As DNA, the CDR3 is TGTGCCAGCAGTTGGGGTAGCAATCAGCCCCAGCATTTT.

This clonotype was seen many times. The CDR3 coding sequence is TGCAGTGCTAGAAGGGGGGACAATGAGCAGTTCTTC. Its protein is CSARRGDNEQFF. This chain links TRBV20-1 with TRBJ2-1, with D possibly being TRBD1 or TRBD2 (6 bases each). CDR3 length equals 12 residues. Trimming pared 2 bases from V and 5 bases from J, leaving 7 bases between. The germline V gene encodes CDR1 DFQATT and CDR2 SNEGSKA (reference sequence).

This clonotype was recorded many times. V gene TRBV28 combines with J gene TRBJ2-7, with a weak D call TRBD2 (6 bases). V lost 3 bases and J lost 4, with 19 bases in between. Germline lookup yields CDR1 MDHEN and CDR2 SYDVKM. CDR3 length: 16 residues. CDR3 protein: CASSFLTGGVGYEQYF. CDR3 bases: TGTGCCAGCAGTTTCCTCACGGGCGGGGTGGGGTACGAGCAGTACTTC.

This clonotype was detected ten times or more. The V and J genes are TRBV7-8 and TRBJ2-5, with 16 bases fitting TRBD2. CDR1 and CDR2 (germline): SGHVS, FQNEAQ. V gave up 4 bases and J gave up 5 bases; unmatched junction bases: 22. This CDR3 region has 22 residues. The CDR3 here is CASSYSRRLSGTSGGADETQYF. In nucleotides, the CDR3 is TGTGCCAGCAGCTACTCTCGACGACTCTCCGGGACTAGCGGGGGGGCCGATGAGACCCAGTACTTC.

This clonotype occurred many times. The chain links TRBV5-1 to TRBJ2-5; 8 bases map to TRBD1. The CDR3 runs to 15 residues. The J segment lost 5 bases and the V segment lost 5 bases, leaving 11 bases of the junction unmatched. Germline V lookup: CDR1 SGHRS, CDR2 YFSETQ. The CDR3 DNA is TGCGCCAGCAGGAGGAGCGGACAGGGCGGGGAGACCCAGTACTTC. Protein: CASRRSGQGGETQYF.

This clonotype showed up just a few times. V usage is TRBV24-1 and J usage is TRBJ2-5, with 9 bases that match TRBD1. Trimming removed 5 bases from V and 11 bases from J; junction bases left unmatched: 14. This CDR3 spans 15 amino acids. Germline V CDR1 and CDR2: KGHDR, SFDVKD. The CDR3 reads CATSGTGTGKGEQYF. In DNA form, the CDR3 reads TGTGCCACCAGTGGAACCGGGACAGGGAAGGGTGAGCAGTACTTC.

This rearrangement joins TRBV11-3 to TRBJ2-7, with 8 positions matching TRBD1. TRBJ2-5 explains the end of the DNA better; the J call may be wrong. The CDR3 runs 14 residues. Per the germline V gene, CDR1 is SGHNT and CDR2 is YENEEA. The DNA for the CDR3 is TGTGCCAGCAGCCGAAAGACAGGGGAAGAGACCCAGTACTTC. This sequence encodes CASSRKTGEETQYF.

This clonotype has a count of ten or more. This chain joins TRBV6-5 and TRBJ1-6; a possible D gene is TRBD1 (6 bases). The CDR3 has 16 amino acids. Germline V lookup: CDR1 MNHEY, CDR2 SVGAGI. Between the trimmed V and J ends, which lost 6 bases and 4 bases, there was a span of 16 bases. CDR3 sequence: CASRMDSNAYNSPLHF. The CDR3 bases are TGTGCCAGCAGAATGGACAGTAACGCTTATAATTCACCCCTCCACTTT.

Comments on this clonotype: Being one base from a much bigger clone, this may be a read error. V gene TRBV7-2 combines with J gene TRBJ2-3; D possibly uses TRBD1 or TRBD2 (5 bases each). The germline gives CDR1 SGHTA, CDR2 FQGNSA. The length of the CDR3 is 16 residues. The CDR3 loop is CASSRGSVGQADAQYF. The CDR3 DNA reads as TGTGCCAGCAGCCGCGGTAGCGTGGGGCAGGCAGATGCGCAGTATTTT. Full variable domain (rest looked up from reference TRBV7-2 and TRBJ2-3): GAGVSQSPSNKVTEKGKDVELRCDPISGHTALYWYRQSLGQGLEFLIYFQGNSAPDKSGLPSDRFSAERTGGSVSTLTIQRTQQEDSAVYLCASSRGSVGQADAQYFGPGTRLTVL.

This clonotype was seen repeatedly, ten times or more. The V gene is TRBV20-1, the J gene TRBJ2-5; 9 positions match TRBD2. V shed 5 bases, J shed 2 bases, and the junction held 9 bases outside the gene matches. The CDR3 sequence is 15 residues long. Germline V lookup: CDR1 DFQATT, CDR2 SNEGSKA (reference sequence). This CDR3 reads CSAARASGAQETQYF. The CDR3 bases are TGCAGTGCTGCCCGGGCTAGCGGGGCTCAAGAGACCCAGTACTTC.